The 2 T cell receptor beta chains in this list originate from one sample, sequenced in a study of CD8+ T cells in alopecia areata. Treatment meaning: oral pan-JAK inhibitor, 5-10 mg twice daily. RNA was extracted and reverse transcribed into cDNA as the sequencing template. Assay: immunoSEQ multiplex PCR; the TCRdb copy retains only in-frame clones and omits some. The sample lists 200,000 to 250,000 clones, approximately 45% occurring once. The sequenced sample was CD4+ T cells sorted from blood, obtained at approximately week 39, from a patient treated with tofacitinib. Every receptor here comes from a human donor with alopecia areata.

The gene calls are TRBV29-1 and TRBJ2-2; 10 bases align to TRBD1. This CDR3 is 14 amino acids long. V shed 7 bases and J 5 bases; nucleotides not matched to a gene: 7. The germline V gene has CDR1 SQVTM and CDR2 ANQGSEA. The CDR3 here is CSGGGTGETGELFF. CDR3 in DNA: TGCAGCGGTGGTGGGACAGGGGAGACCGGGGAGCTGTTTTTT.

The gene calls are TRBV30 and TRBJ1-1; TRBD1 aligns across 9 bases. The CDR3 has 12 residues. V shed 5 bases and J 13 bases; nucleotides not matched to a gene: 11. CDR1 and CDR2 from the germline V gene are GTSNPN and SVGIG (reference sequence). The chain's CDR3 is CAWGVPGTGLFF. The CDR3 DNA sequence: TGTGCCTGGGGGGTACCCGGGACAGGGCTTTTCTTT.